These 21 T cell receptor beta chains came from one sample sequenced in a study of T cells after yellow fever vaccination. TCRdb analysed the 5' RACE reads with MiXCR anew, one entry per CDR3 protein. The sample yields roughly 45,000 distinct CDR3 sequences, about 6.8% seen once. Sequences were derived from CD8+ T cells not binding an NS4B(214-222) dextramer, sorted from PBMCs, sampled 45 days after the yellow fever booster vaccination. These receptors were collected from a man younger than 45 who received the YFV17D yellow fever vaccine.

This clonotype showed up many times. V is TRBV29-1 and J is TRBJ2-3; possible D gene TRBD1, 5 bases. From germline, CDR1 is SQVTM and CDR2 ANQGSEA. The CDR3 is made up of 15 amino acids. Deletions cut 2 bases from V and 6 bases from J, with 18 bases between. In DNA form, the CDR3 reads TGCAGCGTTGAAAGCCCGACAGAGCCTCTTGATACGCAGTATTTT. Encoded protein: CSVESPTEPLDTQYF.

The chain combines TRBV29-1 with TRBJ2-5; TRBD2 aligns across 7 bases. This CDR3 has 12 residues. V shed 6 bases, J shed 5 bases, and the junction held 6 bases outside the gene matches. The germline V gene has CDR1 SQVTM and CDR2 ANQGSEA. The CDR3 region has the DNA TGCAGCGTCCTACCCGGGGGGGAGACCCAGTACTTC. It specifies CSVLPGGETQYF.

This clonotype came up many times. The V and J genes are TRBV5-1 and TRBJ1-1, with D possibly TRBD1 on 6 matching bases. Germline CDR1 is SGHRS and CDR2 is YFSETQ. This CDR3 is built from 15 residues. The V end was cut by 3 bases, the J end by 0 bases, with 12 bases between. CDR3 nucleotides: TGCGCCAGCAGCTGGACAGAGGACCTGAACACTGAAGCTTTCTTT. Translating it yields CASSWTEDLNTEAFF.

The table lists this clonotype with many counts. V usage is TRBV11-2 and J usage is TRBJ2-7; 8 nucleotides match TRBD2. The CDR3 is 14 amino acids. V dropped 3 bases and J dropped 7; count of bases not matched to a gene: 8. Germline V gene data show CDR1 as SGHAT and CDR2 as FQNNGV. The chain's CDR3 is CASSLGSGTLEQYF. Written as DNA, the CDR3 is TGTGCCAGCAGCTTGGGTAGCGGGACTTTGGAGCAGTACTTC.

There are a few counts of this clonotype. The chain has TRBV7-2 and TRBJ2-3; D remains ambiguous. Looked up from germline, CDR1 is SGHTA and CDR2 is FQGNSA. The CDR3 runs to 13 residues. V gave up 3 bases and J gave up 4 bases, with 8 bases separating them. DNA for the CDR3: TGTGCCAGCAGCTTGCTGAGCCCAGATACGCAGTATTTT. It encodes CASSLLSPDTQYF.

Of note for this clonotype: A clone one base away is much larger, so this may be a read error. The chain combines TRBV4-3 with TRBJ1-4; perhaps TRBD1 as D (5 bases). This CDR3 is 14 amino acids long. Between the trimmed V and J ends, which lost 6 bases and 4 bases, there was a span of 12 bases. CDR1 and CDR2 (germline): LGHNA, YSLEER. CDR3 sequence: CASSQRGGNEKLFF. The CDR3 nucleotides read TGCGCCAGCAGTCAACGTGGGGGTAATGAAAAACTGTTTTTT.

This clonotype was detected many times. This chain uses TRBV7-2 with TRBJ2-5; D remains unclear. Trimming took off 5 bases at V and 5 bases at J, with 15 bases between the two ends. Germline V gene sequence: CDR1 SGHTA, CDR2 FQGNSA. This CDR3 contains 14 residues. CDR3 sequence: CASSPRTEKETQYF. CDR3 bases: TGTGCCAGCAGCCCTCGGACCGAGAAGGAGACCCAGTACTTC. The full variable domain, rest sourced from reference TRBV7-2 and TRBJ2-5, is GAGVSQSPSNKVTEKGKDVELRCDPISGHTALYWYRQSLGQGLEFLIYFQGNSAPDKSGLPSDRFSAERTGGSVSTLTIQRTQQEDSAVYLCASSPRTEKETQYFGPGTRLLVL.

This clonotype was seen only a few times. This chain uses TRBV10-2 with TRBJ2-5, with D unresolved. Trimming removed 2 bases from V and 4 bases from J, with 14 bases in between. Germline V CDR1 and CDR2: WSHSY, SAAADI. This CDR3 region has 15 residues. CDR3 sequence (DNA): TGCGCCAGCAGTGAGAGAATGTTGGTTGGAGAGACCCAGTACTTC. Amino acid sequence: CASSERMLVGETQYF.

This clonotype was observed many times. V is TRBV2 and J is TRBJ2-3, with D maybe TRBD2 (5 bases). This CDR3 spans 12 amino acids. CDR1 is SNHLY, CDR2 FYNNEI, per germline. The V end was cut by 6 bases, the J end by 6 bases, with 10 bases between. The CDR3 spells CASSTGGDTQYF. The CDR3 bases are TGTGCCAGCAGCACGGGCGGGGATACGCAGTATTTT.

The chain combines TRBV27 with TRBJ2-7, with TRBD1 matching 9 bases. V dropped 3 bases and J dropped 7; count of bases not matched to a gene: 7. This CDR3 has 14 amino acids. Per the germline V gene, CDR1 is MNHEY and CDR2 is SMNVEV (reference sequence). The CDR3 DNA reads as TGTGCCAGCAGTTTCGGGACAGGGTCGGGTGAGCAGTACTTC. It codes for CASSFGTGSGEQYF.

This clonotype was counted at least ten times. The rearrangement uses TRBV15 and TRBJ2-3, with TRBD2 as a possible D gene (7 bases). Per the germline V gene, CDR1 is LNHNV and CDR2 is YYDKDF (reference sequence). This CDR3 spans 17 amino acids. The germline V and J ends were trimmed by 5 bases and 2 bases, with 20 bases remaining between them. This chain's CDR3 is CATSEQGGAPFTDTQYF. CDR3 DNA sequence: TGTGCCACCAGCGAACAGGGAGGGGCACCCTTCACAGATACGCAGTATTTT.

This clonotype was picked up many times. CDR3 sequence: CSAFGGRKNEQFF. The CDR3 DNA sequence: TGCAGCGCGTTCGGGGGGAGGAAAAATGAGCAGTTCTTC. The chain recombines TRBV29-1 with TRBJ2-1, with 7 nucleotides matching TRBD2. Germline CDR1 is SQVTM and CDR2 is ANQGSEA. V was clipped by 7 bases and J by 7 bases; unmatched bases: 10. This CDR3 contains 13 residues.

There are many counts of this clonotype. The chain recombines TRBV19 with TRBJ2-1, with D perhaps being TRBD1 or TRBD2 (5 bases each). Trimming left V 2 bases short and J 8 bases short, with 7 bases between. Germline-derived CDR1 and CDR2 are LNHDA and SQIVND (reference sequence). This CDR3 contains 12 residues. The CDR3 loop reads CASSILGDEQFF. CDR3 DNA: TGTGCCAGTAGTATATTGGGGGATGAGCAGTTCTTC.

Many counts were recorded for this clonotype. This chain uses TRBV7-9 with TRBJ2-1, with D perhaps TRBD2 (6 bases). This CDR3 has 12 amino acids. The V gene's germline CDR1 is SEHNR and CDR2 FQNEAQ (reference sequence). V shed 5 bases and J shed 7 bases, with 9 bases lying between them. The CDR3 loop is CASSPGGNEQFF. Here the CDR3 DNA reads TGTGCCAGCAGCCCCGGAGGGAATGAGCAGTTCTTC.

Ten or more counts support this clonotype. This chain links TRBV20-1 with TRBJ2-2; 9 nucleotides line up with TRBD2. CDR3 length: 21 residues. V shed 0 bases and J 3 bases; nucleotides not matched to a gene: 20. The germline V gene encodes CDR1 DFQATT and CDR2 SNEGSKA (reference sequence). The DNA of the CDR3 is TGCAGTGCTAGAGATCCGGCGGGACTAGCCGGAGTCGGGATGGACACCGGGGAGCTGTTTTTT. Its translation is CSARDPAGLAGVGMDTGELFF.

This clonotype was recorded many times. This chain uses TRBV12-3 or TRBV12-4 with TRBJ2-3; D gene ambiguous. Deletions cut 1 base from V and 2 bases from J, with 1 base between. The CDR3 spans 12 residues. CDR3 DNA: TGTGCCAGCAGTTTAGACACAGATACGCAGTATTTT. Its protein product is CASSLDTDTQYF.

The CDR3 DNA is TGTGCCAGCAGCCCCGGGTCCTCAAGAGCGTATTTT. Its translation is CASSPGSSRAYF. The rearrangement uses TRBV11-2 and TRBJ2-3; D is ambiguous. The CDR3 has 12 amino acids. The germline V gene encodes CDR1 SGHAT and CDR2 FQNNGV. V was shortened by 5 bases and J by 14 bases, with 17 bases between the two germline ends.

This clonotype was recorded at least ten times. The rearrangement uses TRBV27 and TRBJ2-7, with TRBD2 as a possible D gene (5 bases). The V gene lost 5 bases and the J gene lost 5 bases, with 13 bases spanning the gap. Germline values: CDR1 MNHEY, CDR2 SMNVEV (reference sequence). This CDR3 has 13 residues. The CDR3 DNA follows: TGTGCCAGCAGTCCACGGGGTCCCAACGAGCAGTACTTC. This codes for CASSPRGPNEQYF.

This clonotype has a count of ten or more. CDR3 in amino acids: CASSDDLDGRTSYEQYF. The DNA for the CDR3 is TGTGCCAGCAGTGATGATCTAGACGGGAGGACTTCCTACGAGCAGTACTTC. V is TRBV2 and J is TRBJ2-7, with TRBD2 matching over 7 bases. Germline V gene sequence: CDR1 SNHLY, CDR2 FYNNEI. CDR3 length: 17 amino acids. Trimming cost V 3 bases and J 1 base; bases outside gene matches: 12.

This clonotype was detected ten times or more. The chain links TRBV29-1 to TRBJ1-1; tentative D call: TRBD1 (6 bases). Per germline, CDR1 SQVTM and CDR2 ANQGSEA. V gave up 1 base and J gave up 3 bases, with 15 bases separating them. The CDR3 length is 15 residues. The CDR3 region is CSVEVGGRFDTEAFF. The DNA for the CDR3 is TGCAGCGTTGAAGTGGGGGGGCGCTTCGACACTGAAGCTTTCTTT. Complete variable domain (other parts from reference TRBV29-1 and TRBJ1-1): SAVISQKPSRDICQRGTSLTIQCQVDSQVTMMFWYRQQPGQSLTLIATANQGSEATYESGFVIDKFPISRPNLTFSTLTVSNMSPEDSSIYLCSVEVGGRFDTEAFFGQGTRLTVV.

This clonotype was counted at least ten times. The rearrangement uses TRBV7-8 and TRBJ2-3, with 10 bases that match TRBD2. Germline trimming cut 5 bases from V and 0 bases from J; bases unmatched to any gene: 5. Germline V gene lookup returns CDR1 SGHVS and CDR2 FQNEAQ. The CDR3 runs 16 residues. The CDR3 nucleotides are TGTGCCAGCAGCCCCGGGACTAGCGAGAGCACAGATACGCAGTATTTT. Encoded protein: CASSPGTSESTDTQYF. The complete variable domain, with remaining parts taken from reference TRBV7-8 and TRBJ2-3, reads GAGVSQSPRYKVAKRGQDVALRCDPISGHVSLFWYQQALGQGPEFLTYFQNEAQLDKSGLPSDRFFAERPEGSVSTLKIQRTQQEDSAVYLCASSPGTSESTDTQYFGPGTRLTVL.